This T cell receptor beta chain was captured by sequencing in a study of shared clonotypes between healthy human individuals. In the study overall: Each donor had three CD4 naive, three CD4 memory, two CD8 naive and one CD8 memory plate.

This CDR3 has 10 residues. Germline CDR1 and CDR2: GTSNPN and SVGIG (reference sequence). As to this clone: Antigen specificity is unknown. Compared with germline, one end of the junction differs, possibly owing to a read error.

Whole-study results and caveats: Relative to memory subsets, naive subsets generally showed larger estimated richness.

Here immunoSEQ multiplex PCR was the method, and the copy in TCRdb shows in-frame clones only, minus some. The sample shows 1,100,000 or so clones, 75% to 80% of them seen only once. Input material: memory CD4+ T cells from PBMCs. Specified subset: CD45RA-negative fraction. This chain connects TRBV30 to TRBJ1-2, with a possible D match to TRBD1 (5 bases). The sequence was collected from a man aged 18 to 29 in good health. Some clones in this sample may be carry-over from other donors' samples. The CDR3 is CAWAKRDVLF. The CDR3 DNA sequence: TGTGCCTGGGCAAAAAGGGACGTCCTCTTC.